The 21 T cell receptor beta chains listed next were all sequenced from one sample in a study of CD8+CD57+ T cells in acquired aplastic anemia. The use of genomic DNA as template underpinned the TCR beta VDJ and CDR3 profiling. From the reads, TCRdb called clonotypes with MiXCR, one entry per CDR3 protein. Here the sample spans hundreds of thousands of distinct CDR3 sequences, approximately 70% being singletons. The sample consisted of sorted CD4+, CD8+, or CD8+CD57+ T cells (not recorded which) from PBMCs. These receptors were taken from a human donor in good health, serving as a control.

The chain combines TRBV7-9 with TRBJ1-3; D ambiguous. Between the trimmed V and J ends, which lost 5 bases and 14 bases, there was a span of 16 bases. The CDR3 extends over 12 amino acids. Germline V gives CDR1 SEHNR, CDR2 FQNEAQ (reference sequence). The CDR3 sequence: CASSRFGLNLYF. The CDR3 DNA follows: TGTGCCAGCAGCCGTTTTGGACTAAACCTATATTTT.

This clonotype was picked up one time. V is TRBV19 and J is TRBJ2-7; 8 bases map to TRBD1. Looked up from germline, CDR1 is LNHDA and CDR2 is SQIVND (reference sequence). The CDR3 contains 14 residues. CDR3 amino acids: CASSPQGDTYEQYV. In DNA form, the CDR3 reads TGCGCCAGTAGTCCACAGGGGGATACCTACGAGCAGTACGTC.

This rearrangement joins TRBV14 to TRBJ2-3; 10 bases are a match to TRBD2. The CDR3 extends over 15 amino acids. Germline lookup yields CDR1 SGHDN and CDR2 FVKESK. The V and J ends lost 2 bases and 6 bases, in that order; junction bases with no gene match: 5. The CDR3: CASSQSGGAWDTQYF. The DNA of the CDR3 is TGTGCCAGCAGCCAAAGCGGGGGGGCTTGGGATACGCAGTATTTT.

Notes on this clonotype: Since the CDR3 does not end with the conserved phenylalanine or tryptophan, this likely comes from a read error. The genes are TRBV20-1 and TRBJ2-1; tentative D call: TRBD1 (6 bases). Germline V CDR1 and CDR2: DFQATT, SNEGSKA (reference sequence). This CDR3 spans 14 amino acids. Trimming cost V 3 bases and J 6 bases, with 15 bases left between them. CDR3: CSARSGVGGNEQFL. In nucleotides, the CDR3 is TGCAGTGCTAGGTCAGGGGTTGGAGGCAATGAGCAGTTCCTC.

V is TRBV5-6 and J is TRBJ2-6; D remains unclear. V shed 1 base and J shed 16 bases, with 6 bases lying between them. CDR3 length: 10 amino acids. Germline CDR1 SGHDT, CDR2 YYEEEE. CDR3 nucleotides: TGTGCCAGCAGCTTGACGGTACTGACTTTC. Translation gives CASSLTVLTF.

This clonotype was observed at least ten times. The rearrangement links TRBV15 to TRBJ2-5; TRBD2 is a possible D gene (6 bases). This CDR3 is 14 amino acids long. Trimming pared 3 bases from V and 0 bases from J, leaving 8 bases between. Looked up from germline, CDR1 is LNHNV and CDR2 is YYDKDF (reference sequence). DNA for the CDR3: TGTGCCACCAGCAGGACTAGTCACCAAGAGACCCAGTACTTC. It codes for CATSRTSHQETQYF.

The V gene is TRBV2, the J gene TRBJ2-7; weak D call: TRBD1 (5 bases). There are 13 residues in the CDR3. CDR1 and CDR2 (germline): SNHLY, FYNNEI. The V gene lost 4 bases and the J gene lost 5 bases, with 12 bases spanning the gap. The CDR3 region is CASSAGNTNEQYF. CDR3 sequence (DNA): TGTGCCAGCAGTGCAGGGAACACCAACGAGCAGTACTTC. The entire variable domain, with the rest obtained from reference TRBV2 and TRBJ2-7, is as follows: EPEVTQTPSHQVTQMGQEVILRCVPISNHLYFYWYRQILGQKVEFLVSFYNNEISEKSEIFDDQFSVERPDGSNFTLKIRSTKLEDSAMYFCASSAGNTNEQYFGPGTRLTVT.

With respect to this clonotype: The junction and the germline gene differ at one end; a read error may be behind it. This chain connects TRBV25-1 to TRBJ1-4; the D is unclear. Germline CDR1 reads MGHDK; CDR2 reads SYGVNS. This CDR3 has 14 amino acids. The CDR3 DNA is TGTGCCAGCAGGCCAGACAAAAGGAATGAAAAACTGTTCTTT. Encoded protein: CASRPDKRNEKLFF.

The chain couples TRBV29-1 to TRBJ2-7, with 10 bases that match TRBD1. The CDR3 length is 15 residues. V shed 4 bases, J shed 2 bases, and the junction held 8 bases outside the gene matches. Germline V gene lookup returns CDR1 SQVTM and CDR2 ANQGSEA. CDR3 region: CSVVQTGGPTYEQYF. The DNA for the CDR3 is TGCAGCGTTGTACAGACAGGGGGCCCTACCTACGAGCAGTACTTC.

In its sample, this clonotype was seen many times. V usage is TRBV15 and J usage is TRBJ1-2; D is ambiguous. V was trimmed by 3 bases and J by 7 bases, leaving 9 bases between them. In germline, CDR1 is LNHNV, CDR2 YYDKDF (reference sequence). This CDR3 is built from 12 residues. The CDR3: CATSSYGGGYTF. The DNA of the CDR3 is TGTGCCACCAGCAGCTACGGAGGTGGCTACACCTTC.

This clonotype occurred many times. The chain uses TRBV6-2 or TRBV6-3 and TRBJ2-5; TRBD1 is a possible D gene (7 bases). This CDR3 has 15 residues. Germline V gene data show CDR1 as MNHEY and CDR2 as SVGEGT. V lost 5 bases, J lost 5 bases, and 18 bases lay in between. In DNA form, the CDR3 reads TGTGCCAGCAGTACCCGACAGGGAGGATGGGAGACCCAGTACTTC. Translating gives CASSTRQGGWETQYF.

The chain employs TRBV25-1 and TRBJ2-2; D possibly corresponds to TRBD1 (5 bases). V lost 6 bases and J 0 bases, leaving 23 bases between the germline ends. The CDR3 loop spans 19 amino acids. The germline V gene has CDR1 MGHDK and CDR2 SYGVNS. The CDR3 DNA sequence: TGTGCCAGCAGCGAACCAGGTCCCCAGGGCTGTGCGAACACCGGGGAGCTGTTTTTT. This codes for CASSEPGPQGCANTGELFF.

This chain joins TRBV12-3 or TRBV12-4 and TRBJ2-5, with 8 nucleotides matching TRBD2. V lost 3 bases to trimming and J lost 5 bases; unmatched junction nucleotides: 5. The CDR3 extends over 14 amino acids. The CDR3 DNA reads as TGTGCCAGCAGTTTTCCGGGACTAGGGGAGACCCAGTACTTC. It is translated as CASSFPGLGETQYF.

The CDR3: CSARPGVDTDEQFF. CDR3 DNA: TGCAGTGCTAGGCCGGGAGTAGACACGGATGAGCAGTTCTTC. The chain uses TRBV20-1 and TRBJ2-1; TRBD2 might be the D (6 bases). CDR3 length: 14 residues. Germline V gene data show CDR1 as DFQATT and CDR2 as SNEGSKA (reference sequence). The V end was cut by 3 bases, the J end by 8 bases, with 17 bases between.

CDR3 amino acids: CSVHGTSGKNNEQFF. The CDR3 DNA follows: TGCAGCGTCCACGGGACTAGCGGGAAAAACAATGAGCAGTTCTTC. V gene TRBV29-1 combines with J gene TRBJ2-1; TRBD2 agrees at 13 bases. Germline CDR1 reads SQVTM; CDR2 reads ANQGSEA. This CDR3 is 15 amino acids long. With V trimmed by 6 bases and J by 5 bases, 7 bases remained unmatched.

The chain joins TRBV7-3 to TRBJ2-3; the D is unclear. CDR3 length: 15 residues. Germline CDR1 and CDR2: SGHTA and FQGTGA. V lost 5 bases, J lost 15 bases, and 27 bases lay in between. Here the CDR3 reads CASSLRINYGYTFYF. CDR3 nucleotide sequence: TGTGCCAGCAGCCTCAGGATTAACTATGGCTACACCTTCTATTTT.

Notes on this clonotype: One end of the junction varies from germline; a read error may be responsible. The genes are TRBV14 and TRBJ1-2, with D maybe TRBD1 (6 bases). This CDR3 spans 13 amino acids. Germline loops: CDR1 SGHDN, CDR2 FVKESK. CDR3 sequence reads: CASRLSLGARDQF. CDR3 sequence (DNA): TGTGCCAGCAGACTTTCACTGGGGGCCCGCGACCAGTTC.

Of note for this clonotype: A junction end diverges from the germline sequence, so it may reflect a read error. The CDR3 DNA sequence: TGTGCCAGCAGCTATGGACTGACTAACACTGGCTACACCTTC. Translated, it gives CASSYGLTNTGYTF. This sequence joins TRBV5-1 and TRBJ1-2; D not resolved. Germline CDR1 and CDR2: SGHRS and YFSETQ. This CDR3 spans 14 amino acids.

This clonotype has at least ten counts. CDR3 in amino acids: CASARTVQVYEQYF. The CDR3 region has the DNA TGTGCCAGCGCCCGTACGGTACAGGTGTACGAGCAGTACTTC. The chain employs TRBV2 and TRBJ2-7; D is perhaps TRBD1 (5 bases). There are 14 residues in the CDR3. V was trimmed by 8 bases and J by 4 bases, leaving 18 bases between them. Germline V gene lookup returns CDR1 SNHLY and CDR2 FYNNEI.

J is TRBJ1-6 and V is TRBV7-9; TRBD1 might be the D (5 bases). This CDR3 is built from 14 residues. CDR1 and CDR2 (germline): SEHNR, FQNEAQ (reference sequence). The V and J ends lost 6 bases and 4 bases respectively, with 10 bases between them. The CDR3 protein is CASSSGPYNSPLHF. The DNA for the CDR3 is TGTGCCAGCAGTTCGGGACCTTATAATTCACCCCTCCACTTT.

The J gene is TRBJ2-5, the V gene TRBV12-5; D could derive from TRBD1 or TRBD2 (5 bases each). This CDR3 is 15 amino acids long. Germline V gives CDR1 LGHNT, CDR2 FRNRAP. Trimming removed 9 bases from V and 5 bases from J, with 22 bases in between. The CDR3 reads CARYRWDEPRETQYF. CDR3 in DNA: TGTGCTAGATACCGATGGGACGAGCCAAGGGAGACCCAGTACTTC.